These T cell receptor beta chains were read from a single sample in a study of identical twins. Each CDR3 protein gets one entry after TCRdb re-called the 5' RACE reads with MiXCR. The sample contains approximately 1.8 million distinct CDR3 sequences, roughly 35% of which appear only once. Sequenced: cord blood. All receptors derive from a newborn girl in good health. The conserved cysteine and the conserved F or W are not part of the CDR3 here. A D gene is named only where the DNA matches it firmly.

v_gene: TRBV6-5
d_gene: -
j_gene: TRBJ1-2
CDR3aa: ASSYSRTIPYGYT

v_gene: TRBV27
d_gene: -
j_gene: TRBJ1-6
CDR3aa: ASSLYRVSSSPLH

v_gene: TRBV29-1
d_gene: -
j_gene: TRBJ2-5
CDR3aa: SAEENEQY

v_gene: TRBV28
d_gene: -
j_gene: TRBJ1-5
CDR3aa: AGSLNQPQH

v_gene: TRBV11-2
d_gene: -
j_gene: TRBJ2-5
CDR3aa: ASSLDPGGTLKTQY

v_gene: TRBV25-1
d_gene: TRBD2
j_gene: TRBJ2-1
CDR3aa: ASSEVGLAEPYNEQF

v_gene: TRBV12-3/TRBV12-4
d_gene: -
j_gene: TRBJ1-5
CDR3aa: TSSLGAQPQH

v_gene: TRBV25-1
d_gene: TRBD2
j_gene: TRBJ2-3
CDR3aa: ASSEGASGVSDTQY

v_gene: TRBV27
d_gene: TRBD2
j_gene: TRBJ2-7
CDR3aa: ASSSRLAGTYEQY

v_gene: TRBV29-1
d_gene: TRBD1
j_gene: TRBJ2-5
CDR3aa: SVGRQGAQNGPQETQY

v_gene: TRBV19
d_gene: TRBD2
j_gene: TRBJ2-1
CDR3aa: ASSRASGRFMAQF

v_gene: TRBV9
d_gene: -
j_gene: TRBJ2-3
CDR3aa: ASSVIGASSTDTQY

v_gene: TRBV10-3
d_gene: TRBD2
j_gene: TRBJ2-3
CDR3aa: AIGASGNTDTQY

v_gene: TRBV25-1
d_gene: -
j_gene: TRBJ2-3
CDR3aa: ASSDRDSRSPDTQY

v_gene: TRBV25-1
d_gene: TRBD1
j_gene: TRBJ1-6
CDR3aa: ASSDVGTGSTPLH

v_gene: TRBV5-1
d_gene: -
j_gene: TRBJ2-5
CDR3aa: ASSWTSGVGQETQY

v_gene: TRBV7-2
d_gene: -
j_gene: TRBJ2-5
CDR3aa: ASSLYTGVYNEQY

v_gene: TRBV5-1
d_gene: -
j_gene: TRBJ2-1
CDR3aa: ASSFPGLTSSYNEQF

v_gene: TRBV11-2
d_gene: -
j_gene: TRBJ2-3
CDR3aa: ASSLDGSLDTQY

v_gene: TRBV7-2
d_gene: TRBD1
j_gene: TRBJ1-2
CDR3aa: ASSLNRGSGYT

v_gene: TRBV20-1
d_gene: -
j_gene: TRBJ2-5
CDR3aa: SARRERGETQY

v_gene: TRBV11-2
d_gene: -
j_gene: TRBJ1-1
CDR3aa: ASSLDRRRRDTEAF

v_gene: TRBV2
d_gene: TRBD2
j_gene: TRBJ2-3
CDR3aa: ASSGGVTDTQY

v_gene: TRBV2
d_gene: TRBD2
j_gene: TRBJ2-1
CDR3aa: AREAHNEQF

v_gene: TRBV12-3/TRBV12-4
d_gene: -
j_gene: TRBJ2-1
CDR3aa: ASSFARTNEQF

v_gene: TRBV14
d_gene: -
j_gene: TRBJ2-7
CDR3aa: ASSPGPPLDEQY

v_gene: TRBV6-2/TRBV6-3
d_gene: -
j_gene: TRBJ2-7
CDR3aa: ASSSPLGRYEQY